Detailed here is one T cell receptor beta chain. Whenever a sample was processed, at least 6 million PBMCs were isolated. This sample was included in a study of blood T cells in healthy people across ages. Trimming removed 1 base from V and 3 bases from J; junction bases left unmatched: 5. Per germline, CDR1 SGHVS and CDR2 FNYEAQ. CDR3 length: 16 amino acids. Primers used in a second PCR of roughly 6 to 12 cycles were a sample-barcoded 5' primer and a J-beta primer mix. Every cDNA molecule bore a tag from a template-switch adaptor containing 12 random nucleotides. Sequencing recovered at least 2.5 million CDR3-containing paired-end reads from each sample. MiXCR, run by TCRdb on the 5' RACE reads, gives a single entry per CDR3 protein. This repertoire shows hundreds of thousands of distinct CDR3 sequences, approximately 49% found once; its top ten account for roughly 34%.

The chain carries TRBV7-6 and TRBJ2-1, with 8 positions matching TRBD1. The sequenced sample consisted of blood. The clonotype was recovered from a woman aged 60 to 75 in good health. The DNA of the CDR3 is TGTGCCAGCAGCTTAGAGGGAACAGGGGGCTACAATGAGCAGTTCTTC. As protein: CASSLEGTGGYNEQFF.